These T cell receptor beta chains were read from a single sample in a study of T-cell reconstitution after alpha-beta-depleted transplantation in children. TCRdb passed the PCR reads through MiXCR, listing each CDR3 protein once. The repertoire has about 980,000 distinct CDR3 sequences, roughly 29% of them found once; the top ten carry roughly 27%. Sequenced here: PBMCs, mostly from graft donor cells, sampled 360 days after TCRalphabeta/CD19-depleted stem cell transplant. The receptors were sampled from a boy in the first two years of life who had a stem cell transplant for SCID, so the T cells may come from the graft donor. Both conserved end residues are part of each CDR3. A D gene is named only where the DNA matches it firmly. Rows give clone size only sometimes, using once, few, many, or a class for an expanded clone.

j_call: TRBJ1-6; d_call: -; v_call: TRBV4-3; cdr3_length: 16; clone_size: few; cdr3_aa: CASSQENDRFNSPLHF
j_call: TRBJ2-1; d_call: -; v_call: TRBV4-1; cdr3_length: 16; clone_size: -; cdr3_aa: CASSQQTGLLYNEQFF
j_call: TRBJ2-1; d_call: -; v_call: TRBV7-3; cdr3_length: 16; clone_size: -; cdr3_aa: CASSLEGGTGYNEQFF
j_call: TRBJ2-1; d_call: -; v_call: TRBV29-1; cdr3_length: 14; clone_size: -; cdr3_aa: CSVGVVGSYNEQFF
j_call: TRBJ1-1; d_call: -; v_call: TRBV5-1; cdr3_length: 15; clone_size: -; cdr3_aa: CASSLEAGRSTEAFF
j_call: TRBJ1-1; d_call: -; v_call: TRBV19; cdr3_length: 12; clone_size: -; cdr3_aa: CASTRGYTEAFF
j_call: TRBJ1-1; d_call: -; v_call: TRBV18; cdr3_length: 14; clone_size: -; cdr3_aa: CASSPKTVGGEAFF
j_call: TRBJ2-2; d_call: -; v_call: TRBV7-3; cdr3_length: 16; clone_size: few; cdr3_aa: CASSTTGYGNTGELFF
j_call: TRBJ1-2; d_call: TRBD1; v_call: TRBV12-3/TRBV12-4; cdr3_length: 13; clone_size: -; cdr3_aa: CASSFGQAWGYTF
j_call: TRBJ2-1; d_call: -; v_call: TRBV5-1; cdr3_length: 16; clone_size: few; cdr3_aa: CASSTVDYSSYNEQFF
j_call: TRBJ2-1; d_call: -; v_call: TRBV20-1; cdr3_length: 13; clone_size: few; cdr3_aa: CSARDPFYNEQFF
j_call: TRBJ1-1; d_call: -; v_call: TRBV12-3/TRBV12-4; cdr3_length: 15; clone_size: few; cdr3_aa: CASSSSSAVNTEAFF
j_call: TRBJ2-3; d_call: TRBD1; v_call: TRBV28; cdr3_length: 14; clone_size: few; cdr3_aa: CASSPQGARDTQYF
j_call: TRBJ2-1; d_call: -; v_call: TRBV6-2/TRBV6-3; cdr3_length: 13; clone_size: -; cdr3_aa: CASGQRSYNEQFF
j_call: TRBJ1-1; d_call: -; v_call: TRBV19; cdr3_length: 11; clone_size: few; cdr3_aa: CATRGGFEAFF
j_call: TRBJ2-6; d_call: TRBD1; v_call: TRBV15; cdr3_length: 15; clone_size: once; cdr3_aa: CATSTATGWLDVLTF
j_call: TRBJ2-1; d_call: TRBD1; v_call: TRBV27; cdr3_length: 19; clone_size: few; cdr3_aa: CASSPGTGRGFSSYNEQFF
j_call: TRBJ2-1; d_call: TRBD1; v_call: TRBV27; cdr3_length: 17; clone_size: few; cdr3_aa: CASSLSGTGASYNEQFF
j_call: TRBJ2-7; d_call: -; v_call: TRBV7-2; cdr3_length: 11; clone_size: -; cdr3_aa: CASSDWTEQYF
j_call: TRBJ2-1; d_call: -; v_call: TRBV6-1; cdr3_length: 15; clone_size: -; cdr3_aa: CASSDRKVSYNEQFF
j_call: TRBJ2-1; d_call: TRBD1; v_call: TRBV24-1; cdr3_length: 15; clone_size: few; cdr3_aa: CATSDTGQGKLTQFF
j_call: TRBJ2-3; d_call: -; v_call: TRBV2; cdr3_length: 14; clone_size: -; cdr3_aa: CASSAVAQPYTQYF
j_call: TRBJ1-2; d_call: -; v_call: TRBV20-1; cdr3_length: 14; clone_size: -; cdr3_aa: CSAFHRQNNYGYTF
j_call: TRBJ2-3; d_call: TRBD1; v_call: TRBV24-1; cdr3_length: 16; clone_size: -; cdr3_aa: CATSDHDRVGTDTQYF
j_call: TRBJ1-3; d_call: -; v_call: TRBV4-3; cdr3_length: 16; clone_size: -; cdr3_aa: CASSQDAGFAGNTIYF
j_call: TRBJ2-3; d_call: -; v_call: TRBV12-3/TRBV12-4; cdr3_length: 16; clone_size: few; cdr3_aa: CASRGNLGGRADTQYF
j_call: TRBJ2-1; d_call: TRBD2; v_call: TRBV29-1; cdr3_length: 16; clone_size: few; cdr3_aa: CSGALLAGSSYNEQFF
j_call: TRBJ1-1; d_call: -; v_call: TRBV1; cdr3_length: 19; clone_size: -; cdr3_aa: CTSSQDLNADRPRITEAFF
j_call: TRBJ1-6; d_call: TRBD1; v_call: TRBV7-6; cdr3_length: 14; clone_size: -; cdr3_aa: CASSSTGESSPLHF
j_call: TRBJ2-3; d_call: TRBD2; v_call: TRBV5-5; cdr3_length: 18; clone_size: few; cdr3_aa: CASSFAPGLAGSFATQYF
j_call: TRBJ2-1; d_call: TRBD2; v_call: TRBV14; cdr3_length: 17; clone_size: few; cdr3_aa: CASSQDPGTSSYNEQFF